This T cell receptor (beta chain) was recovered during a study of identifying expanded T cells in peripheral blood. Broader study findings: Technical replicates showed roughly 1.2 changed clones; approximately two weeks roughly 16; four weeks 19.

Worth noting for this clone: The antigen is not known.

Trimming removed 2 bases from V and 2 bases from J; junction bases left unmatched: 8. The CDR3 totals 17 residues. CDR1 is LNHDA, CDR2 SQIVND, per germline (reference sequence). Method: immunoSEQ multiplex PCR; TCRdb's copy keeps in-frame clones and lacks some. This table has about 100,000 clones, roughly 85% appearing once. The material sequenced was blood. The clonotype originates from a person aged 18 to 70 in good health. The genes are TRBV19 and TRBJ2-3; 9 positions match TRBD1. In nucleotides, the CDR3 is TGTGCCAGTAGTATAAGTCACAGGGGGCAATACACAGATACGCAGTATTTT. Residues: CASSISHRGQYTDTQYF.